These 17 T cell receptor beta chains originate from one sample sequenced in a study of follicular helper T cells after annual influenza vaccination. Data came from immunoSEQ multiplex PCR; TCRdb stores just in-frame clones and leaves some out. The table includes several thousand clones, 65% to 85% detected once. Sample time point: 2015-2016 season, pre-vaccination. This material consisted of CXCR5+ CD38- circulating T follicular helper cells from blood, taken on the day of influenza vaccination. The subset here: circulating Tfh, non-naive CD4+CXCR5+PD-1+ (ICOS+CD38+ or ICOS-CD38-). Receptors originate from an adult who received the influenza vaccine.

The CDR3 loop is CASSPSGGSYEQYF. In DNA form, the CDR3 reads TGTGCCAGCAGCCCTAGCGGCGGTAGCTACGAGCAGTACTTC. The chain couples TRBV7-9 to TRBJ2-7, with 7 bases aligning to TRBD2. V lost 5 bases, J lost 3 bases, and 7 bases stayed unmatched. The CDR3 consists of 14 residues. CDR1 and CDR2 from the germline V gene are SEHNR and FQNEAQ (reference sequence).

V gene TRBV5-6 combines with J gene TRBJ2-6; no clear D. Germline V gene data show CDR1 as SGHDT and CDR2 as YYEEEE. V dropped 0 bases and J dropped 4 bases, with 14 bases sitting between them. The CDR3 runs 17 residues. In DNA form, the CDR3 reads TGTGCCAGCAGCTTGGCTTTCGATTGGTCCGGGGCCAACGTCCTGACTTTC. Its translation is CASSLAFDWSGANVLTF.

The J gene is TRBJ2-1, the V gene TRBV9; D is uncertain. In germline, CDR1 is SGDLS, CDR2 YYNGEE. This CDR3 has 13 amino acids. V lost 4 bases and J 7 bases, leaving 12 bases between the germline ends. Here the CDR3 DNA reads TGTGCCAGCAGCCTATCGTTCGGGAATGAGCAGTTCTTC. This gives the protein CASSLSFGNEQFF. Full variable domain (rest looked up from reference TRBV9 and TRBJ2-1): DSGVTQTPKHLITATGQRVTLRCSPRSGDLSVYWYQQSLDQGLQFLIQYYNGEERAKGNILERFSAQQFPDLHSELNLSSLELGDSALYFCASSLSFGNEQFFGPGTRLTVL.

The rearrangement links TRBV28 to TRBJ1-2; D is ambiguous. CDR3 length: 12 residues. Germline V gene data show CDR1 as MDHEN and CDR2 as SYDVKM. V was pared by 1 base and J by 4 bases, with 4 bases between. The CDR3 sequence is CASSLFRYGYTF. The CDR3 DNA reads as TGTGCCAGCAGTTTATTCCGCTATGGCTACACCTTC.

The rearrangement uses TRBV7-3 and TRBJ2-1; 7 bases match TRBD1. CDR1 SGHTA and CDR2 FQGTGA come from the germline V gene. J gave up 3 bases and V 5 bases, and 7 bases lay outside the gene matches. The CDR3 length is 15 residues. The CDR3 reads CASSRDSLNYNEQFF. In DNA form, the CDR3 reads TGTGCCAGCAGCCGGGACAGCTTAAACTACAATGAGCAGTTCTTC.

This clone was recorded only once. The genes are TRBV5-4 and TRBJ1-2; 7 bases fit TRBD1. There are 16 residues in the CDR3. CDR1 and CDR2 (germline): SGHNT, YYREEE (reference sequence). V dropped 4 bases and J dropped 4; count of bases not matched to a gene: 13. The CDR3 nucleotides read TGTGCCAGCAGCGAAGGAGGGGGCGCAGGGATCTATGGCTACACCTTC. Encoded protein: CASSEGGGAGIYGYTF.

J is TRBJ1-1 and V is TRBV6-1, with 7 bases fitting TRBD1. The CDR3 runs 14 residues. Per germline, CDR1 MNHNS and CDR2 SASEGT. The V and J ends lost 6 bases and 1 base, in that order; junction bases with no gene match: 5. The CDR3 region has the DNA TGTGCCAGCAGCTCCCCAGGGGGGAACACTGAAGCTTTCTTT. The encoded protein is CASSSPGGNTEAFF.

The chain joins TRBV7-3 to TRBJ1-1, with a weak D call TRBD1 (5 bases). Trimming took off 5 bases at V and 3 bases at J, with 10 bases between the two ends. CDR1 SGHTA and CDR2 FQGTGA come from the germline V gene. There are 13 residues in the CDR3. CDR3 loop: CASSTQGDTEAFF. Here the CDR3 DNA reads TGTGCCAGCAGCACGCAGGGTGACACTGAAGCTTTCTTT.

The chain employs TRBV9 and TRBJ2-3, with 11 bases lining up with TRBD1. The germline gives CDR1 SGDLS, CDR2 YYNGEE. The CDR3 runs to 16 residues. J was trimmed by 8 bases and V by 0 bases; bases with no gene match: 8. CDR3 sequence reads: CASSVGPGQGEGTQYF. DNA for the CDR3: TGTGCCAGCAGCGTAGGGCCGGGACAGGGGGAAGGTACGCAGTATTTT.

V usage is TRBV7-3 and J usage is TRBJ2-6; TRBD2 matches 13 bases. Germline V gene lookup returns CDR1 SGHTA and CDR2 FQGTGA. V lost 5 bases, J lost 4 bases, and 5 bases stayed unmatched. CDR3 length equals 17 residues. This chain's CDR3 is CASSRTSGSAGANVLTF. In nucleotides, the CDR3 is TGTGCCAGCAGCCGGACTAGCGGGAGTGCCGGGGCCAACGTCCTGACTTTC.

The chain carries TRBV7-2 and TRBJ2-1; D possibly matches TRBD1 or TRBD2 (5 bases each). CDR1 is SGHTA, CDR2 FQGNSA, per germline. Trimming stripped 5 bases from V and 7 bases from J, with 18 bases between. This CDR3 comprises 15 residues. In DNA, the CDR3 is TGTGCCAGCAGCCCGGCCGGGGCGAGGTTGAATGAGCAGTTCTTC. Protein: CASSPAGARLNEQFF.

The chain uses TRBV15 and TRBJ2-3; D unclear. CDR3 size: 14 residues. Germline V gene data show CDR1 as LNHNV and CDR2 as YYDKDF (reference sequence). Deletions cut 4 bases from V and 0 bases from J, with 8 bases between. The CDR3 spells CATSMDRSTDTQYF. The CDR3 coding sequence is TGTGCCACCAGCATGGATAGAAGCACAGATACGCAGTATTTT.

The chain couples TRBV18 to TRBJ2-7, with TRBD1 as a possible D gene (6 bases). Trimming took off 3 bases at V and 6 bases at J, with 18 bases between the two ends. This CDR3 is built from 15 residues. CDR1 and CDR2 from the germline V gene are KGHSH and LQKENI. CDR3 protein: CASSPRTGIGSEQYF. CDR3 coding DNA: TGTGCCAGCTCACCGCGAACAGGGATCGGATCCGAGCAGTACTTC.

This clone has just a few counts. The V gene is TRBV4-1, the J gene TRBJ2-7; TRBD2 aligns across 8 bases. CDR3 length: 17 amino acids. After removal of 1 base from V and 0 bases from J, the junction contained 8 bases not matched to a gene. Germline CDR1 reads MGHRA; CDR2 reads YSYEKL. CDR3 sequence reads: CASSQGFQRGSSYEQYF. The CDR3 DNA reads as TGCGCCAGCAGCCAAGGGTTCCAGCGGGGGAGCTCCTACGAGCAGTACTTC.

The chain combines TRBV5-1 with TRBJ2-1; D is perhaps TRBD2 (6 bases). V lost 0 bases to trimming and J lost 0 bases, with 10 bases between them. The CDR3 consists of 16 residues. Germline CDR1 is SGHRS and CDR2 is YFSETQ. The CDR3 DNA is TGCGCCAGCAGCTTGGCTTACGGGAGCTCCTACAATGAGCAGTTCTTC. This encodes CASSLAYGSSYNEQFF.

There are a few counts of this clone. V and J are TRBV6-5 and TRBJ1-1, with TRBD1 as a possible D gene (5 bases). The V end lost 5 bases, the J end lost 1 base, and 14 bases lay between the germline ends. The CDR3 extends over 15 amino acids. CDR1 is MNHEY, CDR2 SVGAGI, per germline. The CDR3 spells CASSRQPSGNTEAFF. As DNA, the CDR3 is TGTGCCAGCAGTCGACAGCCATCGGGGAACACTGAAGCTTTCTTT.

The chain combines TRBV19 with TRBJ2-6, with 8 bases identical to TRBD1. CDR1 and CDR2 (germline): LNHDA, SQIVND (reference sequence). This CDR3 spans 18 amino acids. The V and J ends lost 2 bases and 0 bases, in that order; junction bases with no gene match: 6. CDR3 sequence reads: CASSILGTGHSGANVLTF. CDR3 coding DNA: TGTGCCAGTAGTATACTCGGGACAGGTCACTCTGGGGCCAACGTCCTGACTTTC.